The 21 T cell receptor beta chains given below trace back to one sample, sequenced in a study of control samples from healthy donors and cancer patients. Produced via immunoSEQ multiplex PCR; TCRdb's table is partial and in-frame only. The profile shows about 94,000 clones, roughly nine tenths of them singletons. The sample consisted of blood. These receptor sequences come from a woman aged 18-35 years in good health.

The chain carries TRBV6-5 and TRBJ1-4, with 8 positions matching TRBD1. Per the germline V gene, CDR1 is MNHEY and CDR2 is SVGAGI. V lost 6 bases to trimming and J lost 6 bases; unmatched junction nucleotides: 9. This CDR3 comprises 15 residues. CDR3 region: CASSYGTGGDEKLFF. The DNA of the CDR3 is TGTGCCAGCAGCTACGGGACAGGTGGGGATGAAAAACTGTTTTTT.

This chain uses TRBV11-2 with TRBJ1-1, with D unclear. CDR1 SGHAT and CDR2 FQNNGV come from the germline V gene. V gave up 4 bases and J gave up 0 bases, with 6 bases separating them. The CDR3 covers 13 residues. The CDR3: CASSWAMNTEAFF. The CDR3 DNA sequence: TGTGCCAGCAGCTGGGCCATGAACACTGAAGCTTTCTTT.

This clone occurred once. V is TRBV6-2 or TRBV6-3 and J is TRBJ2-2, with 10 bases aligning to TRBD2. The length of the CDR3 is 15 residues. V lost 2 bases, J lost 5 bases, and 2 bases stayed unmatched. The germline CDR1 and CDR2 sequences are MNHEY and SVGEGT. CDR3 bases: TGTGCCAGCAGTTACCTAGCGGGGGTAACCGGGGAGCTGTTTTTT. Translated, it gives CASSYLAGVTGELFF.

The rearrangement uses TRBV18 and TRBJ1-3; unclear D gene. The CDR3 consists of 17 residues. V lost 3 bases and J lost 0, with 15 bases in between. Germline V lookup: CDR1 KGHSH, CDR2 LQKENI. CDR3 nucleotide sequence: TGTGCCAGCTCACCCCGGCAGGCGGAGAGCTCTGGAAACACCATATATTTT. Translated: CASSPRQAESSGNTIYF.

The V gene is TRBV27, the J gene TRBJ2-7; possibly TRBD2 for D (5 bases). Trimming took 4 bases from V and 0 from J, leaving 10 bases between them. The CDR3 is 14 residues long. Germline CDR1 is MNHEY and CDR2 is SMNVEV (reference sequence). Here the CDR3 DNA reads TGTGCCAGCAGTTGGAGAGGGCCCTCCTACGAGCAGTACTTC. Protein: CASSWRGPSYEQYF.

The rearrangement uses TRBV5-6 and TRBJ1-2, with D possibly being TRBD1 (5 bases). V lost 4 bases and J lost 3, with 16 bases in between. CDR3 length equals 15 residues. CDR1 SGHDT and CDR2 YYEEEE come from the germline V gene. The CDR3 here is CASSRAGGADYGYTF. The CDR3 DNA reads as TGTGCCAGCAGCCGTGCCGGCGGGGCGGACTATGGCTACACCTTC. The whole variable domain, remainder taken from reference TRBV5-6 and TRBJ1-2, is DAGVTQSPTHLIKTRGQQVTLRCSPKSGHDTVSWYQQALGQGPQFIFQYYEEEERQRGNFPDRFSGHQFPNYSSELNVNALLLGDSALYLCASSRAGGADYGYTFGSGTRLTVV.

The chain combines TRBV9 with TRBJ2-1; 8 bases line up with TRBD1. Germline CDR1 and CDR2: SGDLS and YYNGEE. V lost 3 bases, J lost 5 bases, and 13 bases stayed unmatched. The CDR3 extends over 17 amino acids. CDR3 amino acids: CASSAVTPGQADNEQFF. The CDR3 bases are TGTGCCAGCAGCGCGGTCACTCCGGGACAGGCGGACAATGAGCAGTTCTTC.

V gene TRBV27 combines with J gene TRBJ1-1, with D unresolved. Trimming removed 4 bases at V and 0 bases at J, with 12 bases between. The CDR3 has 15 amino acids. Germline V gene data show CDR1 as MNHEY and CDR2 as SMNVEV (reference sequence). CDR3 residues: CASSSPTGMNTEAFF. The CDR3 nucleotides read TGTGCCAGCAGTTCCCCCACTGGCATGAACACTGAAGCTTTCTTT.

The rearrangement links TRBV11-2 to TRBJ1-3; D gene unclear. V was shortened by 6 bases and J by 4 bases, with 13 bases between the two germline ends. CDR3 size: 14 residues. Germline CDR1 and CDR2: SGHAT and FQNNGV. As DNA, the CDR3 is TGTGCCAGCAGTTTCCCTGGCGGGGGAAACACCATATATTTT. This translates into CASSFPGGGNTIYF.

The genes are TRBV2 and TRBJ2-5; 7 bases fit TRBD1. Germline V CDR1 and CDR2: SNHLY, FYNNEI. CDR3 length equals 13 residues. With 7 bases clipped from V and 1 base from J, the junction kept 3 bases outside the gene matches. DNA of the CDR3: TGTGCCAGCACCTGGGACAGCCAAGAGACCCAGTACTTC. It yields the protein CASTWDSQETQYF.

J is TRBJ2-5 and V is TRBV27; tentatively, D is TRBD1 or TRBD2 (6 bases each). The germline V and J ends were trimmed by 6 bases and 4 bases, with 15 bases remaining between them. The CDR3 runs to 14 residues. Per the germline V gene, CDR1 is MNHEY and CDR2 is SMNVEV (reference sequence). The CDR3 region has the DNA TGTGCCAGCAGCCAACGAGGGGGAGGAGAGACCCAGTACTTC. As protein: CASSQRGGGETQYF.

This clone was observed a handful of times. The J gene is TRBJ1-2, the V gene TRBV7-2; D may be TRBD1 (5 bases). Trimming pared 2 bases from V and 4 bases from J, leaving 14 bases between. CDR3 size: 15 residues. Germline loops: CDR1 SGHTA, CDR2 FQGNSA. CDR3 bases: TGTGCCAGCAGCTTATCGACAGTCGGGCCCTATGGCTACACCTTC. This codes for CASSLSTVGPYGYTF.

The rearrangement links TRBV24-1 to TRBJ1-1, with unresolved D. Trimming shortened V by 4 bases and J by 6 bases, and 14 bases separated the two germline ends. This CDR3 is 14 amino acids long. Germline loops: CDR1 KGHDR, CDR2 SFDVKD. The CDR3 DNA sequence: TGTGCCACCAGTGACCCTAGAAGACCGTCTGAAGCTTTCTTT. Translation: CATSDPRRPSEAFF.

A single count supports this clone. The V call is TRBV21-1, the J call TRBJ2-4; the table's D gene call, TRBD1, was not cross checked with the DNA. TRBV21-1 is designated a pseudogene. The CDR3 has 16 amino acids. Written as DNA, the CDR3 is TGTGCCAGCAGCAATGAGGACCGGGACAGGGTAAACATTCAGTACTTC. Protein: CASSNEDRDRVNIQYF.

This sequence joins TRBV12-3 or TRBV12-4 and TRBJ1-5; no firm D call. Trimming removed 3 bases from V and 7 bases from J, with 10 bases in between. The CDR3 is 13 residues long. Written as DNA, the CDR3 is TGTGCCAGCAGTTTCTCGGGCAGGCAGCCCCAGCATTTT. It yields the protein CASSFSGRQPQHF.

The chain joins TRBV6-5 to TRBJ1-2; D is unclear. This CDR3 contains 14 residues. Germline V CDR1 and CDR2: MNHEY, SVGAGI. The V and J ends lost 3 bases and 7 bases respectively, with 15 bases between them. CDR3 DNA sequence: TGTGCCAGCAGTTATATCGGGAGGGAGGCTGGCTACACCTTC. Protein product: CASSYIGREAGYTF.

The DNA for the CDR3 is TGTGCCAGCAGCGCGCTGTCGGGGGGGAGCACAGATACGCAGTATTTT. This codes for CASSALSGGSTDTQYF. The rearrangement joins TRBV7-3 to TRBJ2-3; 8 bases agree with TRBD2. The V and J ends lost 5 bases and 0 bases, in that order; junction bases with no gene match: 7. The V gene's germline CDR1 is SGHTA and CDR2 FQGTGA. CDR3 size: 16 residues.

The chain links TRBV5-8 to TRBJ2-5, with TRBD1 matching 9 bases. The germline V gene has CDR1 SGHTS and CDR2 YDEGEE. The CDR3 covers 15 residues. The J segment lost 3 bases and the V segment lost 3 bases, leaving 6 bases of the junction unmatched. The CDR3 sequence: CASSSGTGKKETQYF. The DNA of the CDR3 is TGTGCCAGCAGCTCCGGGACAGGGAAAAAAGAGACCCAGTACTTC.

The V and J genes are TRBV10-3 and TRBJ1-3; 7 bases fit TRBD1. The CDR3 has 15 residues. J gave up 1 base and V 6 bases, and 6 bases lay outside the gene matches. Germline V gene lookup returns CDR1 ENHRY and CDR2 SYGVKD. CDR3 DNA: TGTGCCATCAGGAAACAGGGGAAATCTGGAAACACCATATATTTT. Translation: CAIRKQGKSGNTIYF.

V gene TRBV5-1 combines with J gene TRBJ1-1, with D perhaps matching TRBD1 (6 bases). The V gene's germline CDR1 is SGHRS and CDR2 YFSETQ. The CDR3 consists of 14 residues. The germline V and J ends were trimmed by 5 bases and 3 bases, with 14 bases remaining between them. The CDR3 DNA reads as TGCGCCAGCAGGGTCCAACAGGGATACACTGAAGCTTTCTTT. It encodes CASRVQQGYTEAFF.

This clone has only a few counts. The J gene is TRBJ2-7, the V gene TRBV4-1, with a weak D call TRBD1 (6 bases). The germline gives CDR1 MGHRA, CDR2 YSYEKL. Trimming cost V 1 base and J 2 bases, with 12 bases left between them. The CDR3 length is 15 residues. The CDR3 DNA reads TGCGCCAGCAGCCAAGCTTCAGGGGCCCCCTACGAGCAGTACTTC. It is translated as CASSQASGAPYEQYF.